The entry below describes one TCR beta chain. The target antigen is unknown. Other DNA sequences in the same sample also yield this CDR3. This sample was taken from a study of shared clonotypes between healthy human individuals. The V gene's germline CDR1 is KGHSH and CDR2 LQKENI. The CDR3 has 13 amino acids. V gave up 4 bases and J gave up 3 bases, with 9 bases separating them. Sequencing was performed with immunoSEQ multiplex PCR; in TCRdb, only in-frame clones are kept and a portion is missing. In the table there are around 2.1 million clones, approximately 96% of which are singletons. The split of CD4+ cells yielded CD45RA+ naive and CD45RA-negative memory subsets. Study-level points and caveats: When naive CD4 clonotypes were compared across a few donors, around 5% were shared. Naive subsets, compared against memory subsets, generally had larger estimated richness values.

V is TRBV18 and J is TRBJ1-1; no firm D call. The TCR comes from a man aged 18 to 29 in good health. Specimen: naive CD4+ T cells sorted from blood. This sample's subset: CD45RA+ positively selected. DNA for the CDR3: TGTGCCAGCTCACAGGGTCTGGACACTGAAGCTTTCTTT. Its translation is CASSQGLDTEAFF. Supplemented by reference TRBV18 and TRBJ1-1, the full variable domain reads NAGVMQNPRHLVRRRGQEARLRCSPMKGHSHVYWYRQLPEEGLKFMVYLQKENIIDESGMPKERFSAEFPKEGPSILRIQQVVRGDSAAYFCASSQGLDTEAFFGQGTRLTVV.